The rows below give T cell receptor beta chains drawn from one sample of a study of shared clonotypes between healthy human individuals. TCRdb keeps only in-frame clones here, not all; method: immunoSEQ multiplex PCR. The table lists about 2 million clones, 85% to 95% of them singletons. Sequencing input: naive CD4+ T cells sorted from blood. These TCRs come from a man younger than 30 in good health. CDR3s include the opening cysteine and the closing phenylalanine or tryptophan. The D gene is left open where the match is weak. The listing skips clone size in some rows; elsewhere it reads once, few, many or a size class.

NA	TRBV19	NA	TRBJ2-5	TGTGCCAGTAGTGCAAGGAGGGGACTCCCACAAGAGACCCAGTACTTC	CASSARRGLPQETQYF
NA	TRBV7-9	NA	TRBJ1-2	TGTGCCAGCAGCCCCACCCTCCGGGCTAACTATGGCTACACCTTC	CASSPTLRANYGYTF
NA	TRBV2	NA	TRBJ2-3	TGTGCCAGCAGTGAAGACAGACACACAGATACGCAGTATTTT	CASSEDRHTDTQYF
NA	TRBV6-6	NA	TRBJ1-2	TGTGCCAGCAGTTACACAGGGACGTATGGCTACACCTTC	CASSYTGTYGYTF
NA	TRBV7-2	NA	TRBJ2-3	TGTGCCAGCAGCACCTTCCCGGGAGATACGCAGTATTTT	CASSTFPGDTQYF
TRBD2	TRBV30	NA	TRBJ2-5	TGTGCCGGTAGCGGGGGCCTCCAAGAGACCCAGTACTTC	CAGSGGLQETQYF
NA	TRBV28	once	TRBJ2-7	TGTGCCAGCAGTTTGAACGGCTCACCCCCCTACGAGCAGTACTTC	CASSLNGSPPYEQYF
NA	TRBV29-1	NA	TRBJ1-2	TGCAGCGTTGAGCCCACAGGAGGCTACACCTTC	CSVEPTGGYTF
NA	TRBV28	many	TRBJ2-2	TGTGCCAGCAGTTTATACAACGGCGGGGAGCTGTTTTTT	CASSLYNGGELFF
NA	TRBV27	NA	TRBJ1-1	TGTGCCAGCAGTCGGGGCTTGAACACTGAAGCTTTCTTT	CASSRGLNTEAFF
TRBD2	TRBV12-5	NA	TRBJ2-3	TGTGCTAGTGGGAGGGGCCCTTTAACTAGCGGGAGGAACCTCACAGATACGCAGTATTTT	CASGRGPLTSGRNLTDTQYF
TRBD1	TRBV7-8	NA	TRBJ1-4	TGTGCCAGCAGCTCCCCGGGACAGCAGGAAAAACTGTTTTTT	CASSSPGQQEKLFF
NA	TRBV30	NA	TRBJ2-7	TGTGCCTGGACTATACAGGGGACTGGCAAATACGAGCAGTACTTC	CAWTIQGTGKYEQYF
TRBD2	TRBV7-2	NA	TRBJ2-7	TGTGCCAGCAGCTTAGAGGCGGGAGTCTGGGAGCAGTACTTC	CASSLEAGVWEQYF
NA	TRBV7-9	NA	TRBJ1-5	TGTGCCAGCAGTCCCGGGGGAGAGTCGCCCCAGCATTTT	CASSPGGESPQHF
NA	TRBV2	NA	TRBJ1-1	TGTGCCAGCAGAAACGCAGGGTACGCTGAAGCTTTCTTT	CASRNAGYAEAFF
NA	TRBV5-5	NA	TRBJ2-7	TGTGCCAGCAGCCCGGACGAGGCCTACTCCTACGAGCAGTACTTC	CASSPDEAYSYEQYF
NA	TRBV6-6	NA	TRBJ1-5	TGTGCCAGCAGTCCACCTAGGGGGGGTAATCAGCCCCAGCATTTT	CASSPPRGGNQPQHF
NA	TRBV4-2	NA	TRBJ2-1	TGTGCCAGCGGGGGGCCGGTCTACAATGAGCAGTTCTTC	CASGGPVYNEQFF
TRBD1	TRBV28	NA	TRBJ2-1	TGTGCCAGCAGGTTACAGACAGGGGCGGCCTACAATGAGCAGTTCTTC	CASRLQTGAAYNEQFF
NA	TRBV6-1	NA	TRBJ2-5	TGTGCCAGCACCTCTCAGGGGAGGGAGACCCAGTACTTC	CASTSQGRETQYF
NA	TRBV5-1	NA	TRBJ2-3	TGCGCCAGCAGCTTGGCTGGAGGGCGGCCAGATACGCAGTATTTT	CASSLAGGRPDTQYF
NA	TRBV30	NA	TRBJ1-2	TGTGCCTGGAGTGGGGGCGGGGTCTCTGGCTACACCTTC	CAWSGGGVSGYTF
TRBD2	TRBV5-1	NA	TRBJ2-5	TGCGCCAGCAGCTTGGGAGTAGCGGGGGAGACCCAGTACTTC	CASSLGVAGETQYF
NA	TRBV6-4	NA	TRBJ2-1	TGTGCCAGCAGACAACAGGGGAGGGATGAGCAGTTCTTC	CASRQQGRDEQFF
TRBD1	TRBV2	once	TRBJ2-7	TGTGCCAGCAGAGATCAGACAGGGGGCTATCACGAGCAGTACTTC	CASRDQTGGYHEQYF
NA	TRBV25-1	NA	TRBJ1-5	TGTGCCAGCAGTGTGACAGGTCTCAATCAGCCCCAGCATTTT	CASSVTGLNQPQHF
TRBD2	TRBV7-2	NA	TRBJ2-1	TGTGCCAGCAGCTCGCCTAGCGGGAGCAACAATGAGCAGTTCTTC	CASSSPSGSNNEQFF
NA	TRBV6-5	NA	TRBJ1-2	TGTGCCAGCAGTCCCCTGGGGGGTGGTGGCTACACCTTC	CASSPLGGGGYTF
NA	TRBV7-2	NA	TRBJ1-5	TGTGCCAGCAGCTTAGCGGGCCCCGGCAGCCAGCCCCAGCATTTT	CASSLAGPGSQPQHF
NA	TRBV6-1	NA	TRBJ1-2	TGTGCCAGCAGTGACCCGGGGTGGAATGGCTACACCTTC	CASSDPGWNGYTF
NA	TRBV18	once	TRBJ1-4	TGTGCCAGCTCACCAAATCAGGGCCCTGGTGAAAAACTGTTTTTT	CASSPNQGPGEKLFF
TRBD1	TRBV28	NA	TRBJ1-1	TGTGCCAGCAGTTTACCCCAGGGGGGCACTGAAGCTTTCTTT	CASSLPQGGTEAFF
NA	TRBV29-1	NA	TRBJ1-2	TGCAGCGCGACACCCGACAGGCGCTATGGCTACACCTTC	CSATPDRRYGYTF
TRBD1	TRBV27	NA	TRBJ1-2	TGTGCCAGCAGACGAAAGAGGACAGGGGAGGCTAACTATGGCTACACCTTC	CASRRKRTGEANYGYTF
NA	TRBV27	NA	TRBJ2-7	TGTGCCAGCCGCACAAAAACCGCCTACGAGCAGTACTTC	CASRTKTAYEQYF
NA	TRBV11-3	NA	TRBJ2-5	TGTGCCAGCAGCTCAACATCCGCCGGGGAGACCCAGTACTTC	CASSSTSAGETQYF
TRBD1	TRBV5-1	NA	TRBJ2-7	TGCGCCAGCAGCTTCCCGGGACAGGGAGTCCACGAGCAGTACTTC	CASSFPGQGVHEQYF
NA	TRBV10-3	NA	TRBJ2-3	TGTGCCATCAATTGGGGTGAGCCAGATACGCAGTATTTT	CAINWGEPDTQYF
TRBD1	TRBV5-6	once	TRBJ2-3	TGTGCCAGCAGCTTCCCGGGACAGGGCGTAGATACGCAGTATTTT	CASSFPGQGVDTQYF
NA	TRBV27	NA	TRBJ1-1	TGTGCCAGCAGTTTCCGGGAGCGGAACACTGAAGCTTTCTTT	CASSFRERNTEAFF
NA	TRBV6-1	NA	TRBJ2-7	TGTGCCAGCAGTGAATCACAGGTCCCCGCATACGAGCAGTACTTC	CASSESQVPAYEQYF
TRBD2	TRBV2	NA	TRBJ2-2	TGTGCCAGCAGGCGACTAGCGGGTAACACCGGGGAGCTGTTTTTT	CASRRLAGNTGELFF